Shown below are 20 T cell receptor beta chains from a single sample sequenced in a study of T cell clonality in common variable immunodeficiency. TCRdb's copy holds only in-frame clones and misses some; the assay was immunoSEQ multiplex PCR. This sample has about 81,000 clones and no singletons, with around 0.82% in the ten largest. The sample taken for sequencing was peripheral blood mononuclear cells. The receptors originated from a person between 18 and 75 years old in good health.

This clone was found many times. The part of the CDR3 DNA that was read is TGTGCCAGCACCGACAGGGGAAACTACGAG. It yields the protein CASTDRGNYE. The CDR3 reads in full as CASTDRGNYEQYF. The chain recombines TRBV28 with TRBJ2-7; 8 bases agree with TRBD1. The read comes to an end 3 residues before the CDR3 does, leaving the germline J gene to fill in the end. Per germline, CDR1 MDHEN and CDR2 SYDVKM. CDR3 length: 13 amino acids. With V trimmed by 7 bases and J by 3 bases, 5 bases remained unmatched.

This clone was found many times. CDR3 bases read: TGTGCCAGCAGTGTTCAGGGCTCCTACGAG. This codes for CASSVQGSYE. The CDR3, in full, reads CASSVQGSYEQYF. J is TRBJ2-7 and V is TRBV6-1; D is possibly TRBD1 (5 bases). The DNA ends 3 residues before the CDR3 does, and the rest of the CDR3 is filled in from the germline J gene. The germline V gene encodes CDR1 MNHNS and CDR2 SASEGT. V was cut by 4 bases and J by 0 bases, with 7 bases left in between. This CDR3 is 13 amino acids long.

Remarks on this clone: The CDR3 goes on 3 residues after the read ends, and that part is filled in from the germline J gene. The rearrangement links TRBV7-8 to TRBJ1-3, with 7 bases that match TRBD1. The germline V gene has CDR1 SGHVS and CDR2 FQNEAQ. The CDR3 length is 14 residues. V gave up 5 bases and J gave up 5 bases; unmatched junction bases: 6. CDR3 loop: CASSHGTARNTIYF. CDR3 bases read: TGTGCCAGCAGCCACGGGACAGCGAGAAACACC. The full variable domain, its missing parts supplied by reference TRBV7-8 and TRBJ1-3, is GAGVSQSPRYKVAKRGQDVALRCDPISGHVSLFWYQQALGQGPEFLTYFQNEAQLDKSGLPSDRFFAERPEGSVSTLKIQRTQQEDSAVYLCASSHGTARNTIYFGEGSWLTVV.

This clone showed up many times. The CDR3 end lies 3 residues beyond the end of the read and is filled in from the germline J gene. The genes are TRBV7-9 and TRBJ2-7; TRBD1 aligns across 8 bases. Germline assignment: CDR1 SEHNR and CDR2 FQNEAQ (reference sequence). The CDR3 has 14 amino acids. V was clipped by 2 bases and J by 5 bases; unmatched bases: 5. The covered CDR3 bases are TGTGCCAGCAGCTTACGGGGACAGGAAGACGAG. Translation gives CASSLRGQEDE. The whole CDR3 reads CASSLRGQEDEQYF.

This clone has at least ten counts. The CDR3 goes on 3 residues after the read ends, and that part is filled in from the germline J gene. The V gene is TRBV10-1, the J gene TRBJ1-5, with TRBD1 as a possible D gene (6 bases). Trimming pared 5 bases from V and 4 bases from J, leaving 18 bases between. This CDR3 comprises 16 residues. Germline assignment: CDR1 WNHNN and CDR2 SYGVQD (reference sequence). CDR3 sequence reads: CASSPDRSRLNQPQHF. The part of the CDR3 DNA that was read is TGCGCCAGCAGTCCGGACAGATCGAGATTAAATCAGCCC.

This clone was observed at least ten times. The read stops 3 residues short of the end of the CDR3; the missing end is completed from the germline J gene. The chain employs TRBV7-3 and TRBJ1-2; no definite D call. The germline CDR1 and CDR2 sequences are SGHTA and FQGTGA. The CDR3 consists of 16 residues. CDR3 region: CASSLRGGRVYNEYTF. The DNA read from the CDR3 is TGTGCCAGCAGCCTCCGGGGTGGTAGAGTATACAATGAG.

This clone was recorded many times. The sequenced fragment ends 3 residues before the CDR3 boundary, so the rest is inferred from the germline J gene. This chain uses TRBV6-4 with TRBJ2-2; TRBD2 agrees at 12 bases. V gave up 6 bases and J gave up 4 bases; unmatched junction bases: 6. In germline, CDR1 is MRHNA, CDR2 SNTAGT. The CDR3 is 16 residues long. The covered CDR3 bases are TGTGCCAGCAGCCTACTAGCGGGAGGAAGCACCGGGGAG. The encoded protein is CASSLLAGGSTGE. The whole CDR3 reads CASSLLAGGSTGELFF.

This clone was recorded many times. The CDR3 is CASTLIAGANSYNEQFF. The DNA read from the CDR3 is TGTGCCAGTACCCTCATAGCGGGAGCAAACTCCTACAATGAG. The V and J genes are TRBV19 and TRBJ2-1, with 9 bases that match TRBD2. Read sequence stops 3 residues before the CDR3 end, and the germline J gene provides the missing end. Losses at the gene ends were 7 bases for V and 0 bases for J; bases not matched to a gene: 10. This CDR3 has 17 residues. Germline CDR1 is LNHDA and CDR2 is SQIVND (reference sequence).

This clone was picked up many times. The read terminates 3 residues ahead of where the CDR3 ends, so the germline J gene completes it. This chain uses TRBV7-2 with TRBJ2-5; the match to TRBD1 covers 7 bases. Germline CDR1 reads SGHTA; CDR2 reads FQGNSA. This CDR3 region has 14 residues. The V segment lost 5 bases and the J segment 5 bases; nucleotides outside the gene matches: 8. Partial CDR3 DNA: TGTGCCAGCAGCAAGACAGGGTATGGGGAGACC. Translated, it gives CASSKTGYGET. The complete CDR3 reads CASSKTGYGETQYF.

This clone was detected ten times or more. The CDR3 protein is CASSLALADTQYF. Incomplete CDR3 DNA: TGTGCCAGCAGCTTAGCTCTCGCAGATACG. V gene TRBV7-9 combines with J gene TRBJ2-3; D call uncertain. The read comes to an end 3 residues before the CDR3 does, leaving the germline J gene to fill in the end. CDR3 size: 13 residues. The V gene's germline CDR1 is SEHNR and CDR2 FQNEAQ (reference sequence). V was trimmed by 0 bases and J by 4 bases, leaving 5 bases between them.

This clone has just a few counts. The read ends 3 residues shy of where the CDR3 ends; the end is completed using the germline J gene. The rearrangement links TRBV11-1 to TRBJ2-5, with TRBD1 matching over 7 bases. J was trimmed by 5 bases and V by 5 bases; bases with no gene match: 8. The CDR3 loop spans 14 amino acids. The germline V gene encodes CDR1 SGHAT and CDR2 FQDESV (reference sequence). CDR3 DNA, as far as it was read: TGTGCCAGCAGCCTTGACACAGGGGAGGAGACC. It encodes CASSLDTGEET. The entire CDR3 protein reads CASSLDTGEETQYF.

This clone appeared many times. The missing CDR3 end, 3 residues past where the read stops, is filled in from the germline J gene. V is TRBV7-3 and J is TRBJ1-2; D is unclear. Trimming shortened V by 5 bases and J by 2 bases, and 9 bases separated the two germline ends. Germline loops: CDR1 SGHTA, CDR2 FQGTGA. CDR3 size: 13 residues. CDR3 region: CASSPGRNYGYTF. CDR3 bases read: TGTGCCAGCAGCCCGGGGAGGAACTATGGC.

This clone was observed many times. The CDR3 is cut off 3 residues early in the read; its end comes from the germline J gene. The chain has TRBV7-2 and TRBJ1-3; TRBD1 might be the D (5 bases). CDR3 size: 15 residues. Germline lookup yields CDR1 SGHTA and CDR2 FQGNSA. V lost 5 bases, J lost 2 bases, and 13 bases lay in between. Partial CDR3 DNA: TGTGCCAGCAGCATTCGCGGGGGGACTGGAAACACC. Translated, it gives CASSIRGGTGNT. The CDR3 as a whole reads CASSIRGGTGNTIYF.

The table lists this clone with many counts. CDR3 region: CASSLASSGTSQETQYF. CDR3 DNA, as far as it was read: TGCGCCAGCAGCTTGGCTTCTAGCGGGACCTCCCAAGAGACC. This rearrangement joins TRBV5-1 to TRBJ2-5, with 9 bases aligning to TRBD2. Coverage ceases 3 residues before the CDR3 finishes, and the germline J gene fills in the end. The V and J ends lost 0 bases and 1 base, in that order; junction bases with no gene match: 7. The CDR3 consists of 17 residues. The germline V gene has CDR1 SGHRS and CDR2 YFSETQ. Drawing the rest from reference TRBV5-1 and TRBJ2-5, the complete variable domain is KAGVTQTPRYLIKTRGQQVTLSCSPISGHRSVSWYQQTPGQGLQFLFEYFSETQRNKGNFPGRFSGRQFSNSRSEMNVSTLELGDSALYLCASSLASSGTSQETQYFGPGTRLLVL.

About this clone itself: The DNA ends 3 residues before the CDR3 does, and the rest of the CDR3 is filled in from the germline J gene. The rearrangement links TRBV7-2 to TRBJ2-4, with TRBD1 identical over 8 bases. The CDR3 runs 16 residues. V lost 0 bases and J lost 9; bases outside the gene matches: 10. The germline CDR1 and CDR2 sequences are SGHTA and FQGNSA. The CDR3 loop is CASSLAQGAAGSIQYF. The part of the CDR3 DNA that was read is TGTGCCAGCAGCTTAGCCCAGGGGGCGGCGGGAAGCATT.

This clone was observed at least ten times. The read ends 3 residues early relative to the CDR3; the germline J gene fills the gap. The chain has TRBV5-4 and TRBJ2-7, with 7 bases identical to TRBD1. Trimming took 2 bases from V and 0 from J; bases not matched to a gene: 2. The germline gives CDR1 SGHNT, CDR2 YYREEE (reference sequence). This CDR3 contains 14 residues. CDR3 in amino acids: CASSLQGSSYEQYF. The part of the CDR3 DNA that was read is TGTGCCAGCAGCTTACAGGGGAGCTCCTACGAG.

This clone was counted between two and nine times. The read comes to an end 3 residues before the CDR3 does, leaving the germline J gene to fill in the end. This chain connects TRBV5-1 to TRBJ2-2; 11 bases match TRBD2. The junction had 5 bases not matched to a gene; V was cut back by 6 bases and J by 1 base. Germline CDR1 and CDR2: SGHRS and YFSETQ. This CDR3 is built from 16 residues. CDR3 bases read: TGCGCCAGCATCCGTAGCGGGAGGGAGAACACCGGGGAG. This gives the protein CASIRSGRENTGE. The complete CDR3 sequence is CASIRSGRENTGELFF. The full variable domain, completed using reference TRBV5-1 and TRBJ2-2, is KAGVTQTPRYLIKTRGQQVTLSCSPISGHRSVSWYQQTPGQGLQFLFEYFSETQRNKGNFPGRFSGRQFSNSRSEMNVSTLELGDSALYLCASIRSGRENTGELFFGEGSRLTVL.

This clone was seen repeatedly, ten times or more. The observed sequence ends 3 residues before the CDR3 terminus, with the missing tail filled in from the germline J gene. The gene calls are TRBV6-2 or TRBV6-3 and TRBJ2-5; D perhaps matches TRBD1 (5 bases). Trimming pared 5 bases from V and 7 bases from J, leaving 8 bases between. CDR3 length equals 11 residues. CDR1 MNHEY and CDR2 SVGEGT come from the germline V gene. The CDR3 reads CASSLTGTQYF. The part of the CDR3 DNA that was read is TGTGCCAGCAGTCTAACAGGGACC.

This clone was recorded many times. The CDR3 is cut off 3 residues early in the read; its end comes from the germline J gene. The chain couples TRBV5-4 to TRBJ2-1, with TRBD2 as a possible D gene (6 bases). CDR1 is SGHNT, CDR2 YYREEE, per germline (reference sequence). V was shortened by 4 bases and J by 0 bases, with 8 bases between the two germline ends. The CDR3 contains 14 residues. CDR3 loop: CASSPGLSYNEQFF. CDR3 DNA (partial): TGTGCCAGCAGCCCGGGACTCTCCTACAATGAG.

This clone occurred many times. The read gets to within 3 residues of the CDR3 end, and the germline J gene fills in the rest. The chain uses TRBV3-1 (or the pseudogene TRBV3-2) and TRBJ2-7, with 7 bases aligning to TRBD1. The CDR3 loop spans 17 amino acids. Per germline, CDR1 LGHDT and CDR2 YNNKEL (reference sequence). Trimming cost V 2 bases and J 1 base; bases outside gene matches: 11. The CDR3: CASSQRGGDGPSYEQYF. The CDR3 DNA, read in part, is TGTGCCAGCAGCCAAAGAGGGGGCGACGGGCCGTCCTACGAG.